The clone carrying this T cell receptor (beta chain) was counted only a few times. Its specificity is not known. This specimen comes from a study of vaccination and CD4 T cells after COVID-19. Looking at the study overall: Post-vaccine sampling followed dose two by a median about 72 days (range 14 to 241).

Germline-derived CDR1 and CDR2 are DFQATT and SNEGSKA (reference sequence). V shed 6 bases, J shed 2 bases, and the junction held 15 bases outside the gene matches. This CDR3 has 16 residues. Stated treatment: approximately 9-day PBMC culture with coronavirus spike peptide pools or control peptides (ViraFEST assay). The study sequenced cultured CD4+ T cell DNA using the Oncomine TCR Beta short-read assay. Using its own MiXCR run on the PCR reads, TCRdb lists one record per CDR3 protein. The sample has roughly 10,000 distinct CDR3 sequences, about 31% seen once; the top ten hold more than 15%. The material sequenced was CD4+ T cells from blood, cultured in vitro, taken after SARS-CoV-2 vaccination. V is TRBV20-1 and J is TRBJ2-5; 7 nucleotides match TRBD1. This TCR came from a human donor who had recovered from COVID-19. CDR3 sequence reads: CSAFRTGRLGQETQYF. The CDR3 DNA reads as TGCAGTGCATTTCGGACAGGTCGGCTGGGGCAAGAGACCCAGTACTTC.